The rows below give T cell receptor beta chains drawn from one sample of a study of T cell responses to AZD1222 COVID-19 vaccine. The data were produced by immunoSEQ multiplex PCR, yet TCRdb's version contains in-frame clones alone and is incomplete. The data hold 87,000 or so clones, with 85% to 90% observed a single time. The specimen comprised peripheral blood, sampled on day 0 of AZD1222 vaccination. The origin of the receptors is an adult in good health. Each CDR3 is given with its conserved first and last residue. Each record gives: D gene, V gene, clone size, J gene, CDR3 DNA, CDR3 protein. D genes are given only for firm matches. A clone size is listed for some rows: how often the clone was seen (once, few, many), or a class if it is expanded.

.	TRBV15	.	TRBJ1-1	TGTGCCACCAGCAGAATTGATAGGGACAACACTGAAGCTTTCTTT	CATSRIDRDNTEAFF
TRBD1	TRBV3-1/TRBV3-2	many	TRBJ1-1	TGTGCCAGCAGCCAAGTGACAGGGGGCGGTGAAGCTTTCTTT	CASSQVTGGGEAFF
.	TRBV27	.	TRBJ1-2	TGTGCCAGCAGTTCCTCGGGGGATTATGGCTACACCTTC	CASSSSGDYGYTF
.	TRBV4-3	.	TRBJ1-2	TGCGCCAGCAGCCAAGATTACAACACTAACTATGGCTACACCTTC	CASSQDYNTNYGYTF
.	TRBV9	.	TRBJ1-3	TGTGCCAGCACCAGAGCCGCCTCTGGAAACACCATATATTTT	CASTRAASGNTIYF
.	TRBV6-1	.	TRBJ2-7	TGTGCCAGCAGTGAAGCCATCTCTAGGACCCTACTCTACGAGCAGTACTTC	CASSEAISRTLLYEQYF
TRBD1	TRBV2	.	TRBJ1-5	TGTGCCAGCACTCAACAGGGGAGGGATCAGCCCCAGCATTTT	CASTQQGRDQPQHF
TRBD1	TRBV6-5	.	TRBJ1-2	TGTGCCAGTCATGACAGGGATGGTAGTGGCTACACCTTC	CASHDRDGSGYTF
TRBD1	TRBV6-5	.	TRBJ1-1	TGTGCCAGCAGTCGACAGGGGTTTGAAGCTTTCTTT	CASSRQGFEAFF
.	TRBV9	once	TRBJ1-6	TGTGCCAGCAGCGTAGACCAGGGGCTGAATTCACCCCTCCACTTT	CASSVDQGLNSPLHF
.	TRBV2	.	TRBJ2-4	TGTGCCAGCAGTGAAGGAGGGCGAGGGGCCAAAAACATTCAGTACTTC	CASSEGGRGAKNIQYF
TRBD1	TRBV9	.	TRBJ1-3	TGTGCCAGCAGCCCGACAGGGGATGGAAACACCATATATTTT	CASSPTGDGNTIYF
.	TRBV9	.	TRBJ1-2	TGTGCCAGCAGCGTTGCCGAACACTATGGCTACACCTTC	CASSVAEHYGYTF
TRBD2	TRBV4-1	once	TRBJ2-1	TGCGCCAGCAGCCGGGCTATAGCGGGGAGCTCCTACAATGAGCAGTTCTTC	CASSRAIAGSSYNEQFF
TRBD1	TRBV6-5	.	TRBJ1-6	TGTGCCAGCAGTTACTCCTTGGACAGGGATTCACCCCTCCACTTT	CASSYSLDRDSPLHF
.	TRBV5-1	.	TRBJ2-7	TGCGCCAGCAGCCGGACAGAGAGGCCTGGCGAGCAGTACTTC	CASSRTERPGEQYF
.	TRBV16	.	TRBJ2-7	TGTGCCAGCAGCGATAATACGATGGGAGCCTACGAGCAGTACTTC	CASSDNTMGAYEQYF
.	TRBV5-6	.	TRBJ2-1	TGTGCCAGCAGCTACATCGAGAATGAGCAGTTCTTC	CASSYIENEQFF
.	TRBV12-5	.	TRBJ1-3	TGTGCTAGTGGTTCGGGGGGTTCGATAGGAAACACCATATATTTT	CASGSGGSIGNTIYF
TRBD2	TRBV9	.	TRBJ2-1	TGTGCCAGTACCCTCGGAGCGGGGGGGCGCAATGAGCAGTTCTTC	CASTLGAGGRNEQFF